This is a list of T cell receptor beta chains from one sample in a study of glioma-infiltrating T cells. TCRdb reprocessed the multiplex PCR reads via MiXCR and lists one record per CDR3 protein. The table records approximately 190,000 distinct CDR3 sequences, 30% to 40% of them present only once. Sequenced: glioma tissue, nonneoplastic brain tissue, or PBMCs (not recorded which). These receptors were collected from a human donor with low-grade glioma or glioblastoma, undergoing nonglioma brain surgery, or in good health (not recorded which). The CDR3 runs from the conserved cysteine through the conserved F or W. The D gene is left open where the match is weak. Clone size is not always given. Where it is, it says once, few, many or a class for expanded clones.

DNA | CDR3 | size | J | V | D
TGTGCCAGCAGTTGGCAGAGCTCCTACGGGCAGTACTTC | CASSWQSSYGQYF | NA | TRBJ2-7 | TRBV3-1 | NA
TGTGCCAGCAGTTTCGGGACAGTGAGCTACGAGCAGTACTTC | CASSFGTVSYEQYF | many | TRBJ2-7 | TRBV28 | TRBD1
TGTGCCAGCAGCCTACGGGACTCAACAGATACGCAGTATTTT | CASSLRDSTDTQYF | many | TRBJ2-3 | TRBV6-2/TRBV6-3 | NA
TGTGCCACCAGCAGAAATGATGACGGGAGGGCCGGAGAGACCCAGTACTTC | CATSRNDDGRAGETQYF | many | TRBJ2-5 | TRBV15 | TRBD2
TGTGCCAGCAGCTTATGGGGACAGGGGGCCTACAATGAGCAGTTCTTC | CASSLWGQGAYNEQFF | many | TRBJ2-1 | TRBV7-3 | TRBD1
TGTGCCAGCAGCCAAGATTCTGGCGGTTTAGAACAGCCCCAGCATTTT | CASSQDSGGLEQPQHF | many | TRBJ1-5 | TRBV7-2 | NA
TGTGCCAGCAGCCCGATCGGTCGTGAGCAGCCCCAGCATTTT | CASSPIGREQPQHF | many | TRBJ1-5 | TRBV4-2 | NA
TGCAGTGCTAGAGATCGCTCCCCGGCCCTAGCGGGAAAAGAGACCCAGTACTTC | CSARDRSPALAGKETQYF | many | TRBJ2-5 | TRBV20-1 | TRBD2
TGCGCCAGCAGCTTGGAGGGAGCCCAACCCTACGAGCAGTACTTC | CASSLEGAQPYEQYF | few | TRBJ2-7 | TRBV5-1 | NA
TGTGCCAGTTCGTCGTTTACTGAAGCTTTCTTT | CASSSFTEAFF | many | TRBJ1-1 | TRBV27 | NA
TGTGCCAGCAGACCCCTGGTCGGCAGGTCCTTCATGAACACTGAAGCTTTCTTT | CASRPLVGRSFMNTEAFF | many | TRBJ1-1 | TRBV28 | NA
TGTGCCAGCAGTGGTTGGGGACAGATCTTTAAGGAGCAGTTCTTC | CASSGWGQIFKEQFF | NA | TRBJ2-1 | TRBV2 | TRBD1
TGCGCCAGCAGCTTGGACACTAGCGGGGGACCCTACGAGCAGTACTTC | CASSLDTSGGPYEQYF | many | TRBJ2-7 | TRBV5-1 | TRBD2
TGTGCCAGCAGTTTGGGACAGGAAGCTCACGAGCAGTACTTC | CASSLGQEAHEQYF | NA | TRBJ2-7 | TRBV12-3/TRBV12-4 | TRBD1
TGCAGTGCTAGAGACGGGGGACGGATAAGCAATCAGCCCCAGCATTTT | CSARDGGRISNQPQHF | many | TRBJ1-5 | TRBV20-1 | NA
TGTGCCAGCTTACCTCCGGGACTAGCGGGAACCGACCAAGAGACCCAGTACTTC | CASLPPGLAGTDQETQYF | NA | TRBJ2-5 | TRBV9 | TRBD2
TGTGCCAGCACTATAAGCGCCCCGGGAGAAGAGACCCAGTACTTC | CASTISAPGEETQYF | few | TRBJ2-5 | TRBV28 | NA
TGCAGTGCGTCCCGGGACAGGGAGGTGGGGGAGCAGTACTTC | CSASRDREVGEQYF | many | TRBJ2-7 | TRBV20-1 | TRBD1
TGTGCCAGCACGGACCTGCAACATCAACAGCCCCAGCATTTT | CASTDLQHQQPQHF | many | TRBJ1-5 | TRBV28 | NA
TGTGCCAGTAGTATCCGGACTTACTCTGGAAACACCATATATTTT | CASSIRTYSGNTIYF | few | TRBJ1-3 | TRBV19 | NA
TGCGCCAGCAGCTCCCGTTTGAATGGGCAGTACGAGCAGTACTTC | CASSSRLNGQYEQYF | few | TRBJ2-7 | TRBV5-1 | NA
TGTGCCAGCAAATCAGGAAACCAAGAGACCCAGTACTTC | CASKSGNQETQYF | few | TRBJ2-5 | TRBV5-5 | NA
TGTGCCAGCAGCCTGACTAGCGGGAGGGGTATTCCAAGTGAGCAGTTCTTC | CASSLTSGRGIPSEQFF | NA | TRBJ2-1 | TRBV6-4 | TRBD2
TGCAGTGCTGAAGGACAGGGGAAAGATTCCTACGAGCAGTACTTC | CSAEGQGKDSYEQYF | NA | TRBJ2-7 | TRBV20-1 | TRBD1
TGCAGTGCTGTAGGATTAGCCCCCGAGCAGTACTTC | CSAVGLAPEQYF | medium-sized | TRBJ2-7 | TRBV20-1 | NA
TGTGCCAGCAGCTTAGAGGCTTCAGCACCCCTCCACTTT | CASSLEASAPLHF | NA | TRBJ1-6 | TRBV7-9 | NA
TGCGCCAGCAGCTCCTGGGACAGTCCCACAGATACGCAGTATTTT | CASSSWDSPTDTQYF | many | TRBJ2-3 | TRBV5-1 | TRBD1
TGTGCCAGCAGCTTAGAGGGGGGGCCTGGAAACACCATATATTTT | CASSLEGGPGNTIYF | many | TRBJ1-3 | TRBV7-6 | NA
TGTGCCAGCAGCTTGAGGTCCTTAGTGACCTACAATGAGCAGTTCTTC | CASSLRSLVTYNEQFF | NA | TRBJ2-1 | TRBV5-4 | NA
TGTGCCAGCAGCAAAGAGCGGATGAACACTGAAGCTTTCTTT | CASSKERMNTEAFF | many | TRBJ1-1 | TRBV7-2 | NA
TGCAGTGCTCGAGATGCGATTTCGAGCTCCTACCCTGAGCCGTTCTTC | CSARDAISSSYPEPFF | NA | TRBJ2-1 | TRBV20-1 | NA
TGTGCCAGCATACGTGAAGGAGGGCCTTGGGATGAGCAGTTCTTC | CASIREGGPWDEQFF | NA | TRBJ2-1 | TRBV6-2/TRBV6-3 | NA
TGTGCCAGCAGCTTACTAGCGGGAGACTCCGGTACGCAGTATTTT | CASSLLAGDSGTQYF | NA | TRBJ2-3 | TRBV7-3 | TRBD2
TGCAGTGCTAGCGGACAGGGTGACTATGGCTACACCTTC | CSASGQGDYGYTF | NA | TRBJ1-2 | TRBV20-1 | TRBD1
TGTGCCAGCAGCTTAGCGTCGGCGGGAAGCTCCTACAATGAGCAGTTCTTC | CASSLASAGSSYNEQFF | many | TRBJ2-1 | TRBV7-8 | NA
TGTGCCAGTAGTATATTAAGGGAAGACCAGTATGGCTACACCTTC | CASSILREDQYGYTF | many | TRBJ1-2 | TRBV19 | NA
TGCGCCAGCAGCCACCGGGGTGGGGGCGCATATACGCAGTATTTT | CASSHRGGGAYTQYF | NA | TRBJ2-3 | TRBV5-1 | NA
TGTGCCAGCAGCCAAGGACTAGCGGGACTGTACAATGAGCAGTTCTTC | CASSQGLAGLYNEQFF | NA | TRBJ2-1 | TRBV4-2 | TRBD2
TGTGCCAGCACCGAACCCCGGGACACGGTCTCTGGCTACACCTTC | CASTEPRDTVSGYTF | many | TRBJ1-2 | TRBV28 | NA
TGTGCCAGCAGTACCTACCTAGCGAGTGCTTACAATGAGCAGTTCTTC | CASSTYLASAYNEQFF | many | TRBJ2-1 | TRBV6-2/TRBV6-3 | NA
TGCGCCAGCAGCTCATCAATGACCGGGACATCGTATTACGAGCAGTACTTC | CASSSSMTGTSYYEQYF | few | TRBJ2-7 | TRBV5-1 | NA
TGTGCCAGCAGTGTACCAGAAATGGCCTATGGCTACACCTTC | CASSVPEMAYGYTF | many | TRBJ1-2 | TRBV7-9 | NA
TGTGCCAGCAGCCCCCGGACGGGTTACGAGCAGTACTTC | CASSPRTGYEQYF | many | TRBJ2-7 | TRBV7-2 | NA
TGCAGCGTTGTAAGTCCACAGGGAGCAACTGAGCAGTTCTTC | CSVVSPQGATEQFF | NA | TRBJ2-1 | TRBV29-1 | NA
TGTGCCAGCAGCCCTACAGGGGGGCTAGAAACCGGGGAGCTGTTTTTT | CASSPTGGLETGELFF | NA | TRBJ2-2 | TRBV12-3/TRBV12-4 | TRBD1
TGTGCCAGCAGTGGACTAGCGGGAATCACAGATACGCAGTATTTT | CASSGLAGITDTQYF | many | TRBJ2-3 | TRBV6-1 | TRBD2
TGTGCCACCGGGAGGACAGATACGCAGTATTTT | CATGRTDTQYF | many | TRBJ2-3 | TRBV2 | TRBD2
TGTGCCAGCAGCTTAGGAGCGGGCGGTACGTACGAGCAGTACTTC | CASSLGAGGTYEQYF | few | TRBJ2-7 | TRBV7-9 | NA